This T cell receptor beta chain was recovered during a study of blood T cells in healthy people across ages. V was clipped by 7 bases and J by 2 bases, with 12 bases between them. The length of the CDR3 is 13 residues. Looked up from germline, CDR1 is MDHEN and CDR2 is SYDVKM. Study results and caveats: Diversity estimates from one million T cells were considered underestimates.

Combining a sample-barcoded 5' primer with a J-beta primer mix, a second PCR ran for roughly 6 to 11 cycles. All cDNA molecules were each tagged by a template-switch adaptor with 12 random nucleotides. TCRdb fed the 5' RACE reads into MiXCR, producing one record per CDR3 protein. The sample includes around 750,000 distinct CDR3 sequences, about 53% of them seen just once. Turning to this clonotype: Its cognate antigen is unknown.

The individuals who served as donors were healthy Caucasians living in Russia, aged about 6 to 100. Each sample had at least 6.5 million PBMCs isolated. The chain has TRBV28 and TRBJ2-7; TRBD2 is a possible D gene (5 bases). What was sequenced was blood. This receptor was identified in a man aged 80 or over in good health. The DNA for the CDR3 is TGTGCCAGCAAGGGCGGGCATCCCTACGAGCAGTACTTC. As protein: CASKGGHPYEQYF.